These T cell receptor beta chains were read from a single sample in a study of PD-L1 blockade in urothelial cancer. Sequenced by immunoSEQ multiplex PCR; TCRdb stores in-frame clones only, minus some. The sample yields under 25,000 clones, more than 70% seen once. Here the sequenced sample was PBMCs, taken around atezolizumab (anti-PD-L1) treatment. These receptors came from a man aged 65 to 85 with urothelial cancer. CDR3s include the opening cysteine and the closing phenylalanine or tryptophan. The D gene is left open where the match is weak. Expanded clones are given a class, and other clones once, few, many or no size at all.

d_gene | j_gene | v_gene | abundance | CDR3nt | CDR3aa
TRBD1 | TRBJ2-5 | TRBV9 | once | TGTGCCAGCAGCGTAGCACCTGGACAGGGGGGGGAGACCCAGTACTTC | CASSVAPGQGGETQYF
NA | TRBJ1-2 | TRBV15 | NA | TGTGCCACCAGCAGCTCGGGGGGTGGCTACACCTTC | CATSSSGGGYTF
TRBD1 | TRBJ1-2 | TRBV19 | few | TGTGCCAGTAGTCCGGAGGGGGCGAGTGGCTACACCTTC | CASSPEGASGYTF
NA | TRBJ2-2 | TRBV7-9 | NA | TGTGCCAGCAGCTTTACAGAGCGGACGCGTCGGGACACCGGGGAGCTGTTTTTT | CASSFTERTRRDTGELFF
NA | TRBJ1-2 | TRBV28 | NA | TGTGCCAGCAGTTCTGGACAGCTCTCATATGGCTACACCTTC | CASSSGQLSYGYTF
NA | TRBJ2-1 | TRBV9 | once | TGTGCCAGCAGCGTGGCTCGACGCGGGGATGAGCAGTTCTTC | CASSVARRGDEQFF
TRBD2 | TRBJ2-3 | TRBV7-3 | NA | TGTGCCAGCAGCTCCTCGAGCGGGGATACCGTTGGGGATACGCAGTATTTT | CASSSSSGDTVGDTQYF
NA | TRBJ1-1 | TRBV5-1 | NA | TGCGCCAGCAGCTTGTCGGGGGGGGCGAACACTGAAGCTTTCTTT | CASSLSGGANTEAFF
NA | TRBJ2-7 | TRBV2 | NA | TGTGCCAGCACGGGGAGCTACGAGCAGTACTTC | CASTGSYEQYF
TRBD2 | TRBJ2-7 | TRBV28 | NA | TGTGCCAGCACCTCATTGGCGGGAGGGTCCGTCGAGCAGTACTTC | CASTSLAGGSVEQYF
NA | TRBJ2-1 | TRBV7-2 | NA | TGTGCCAGCAGCTTAACCCATCCCGTGGCTAGCGTAGACAATGAGCAGTTCTTC | CASSLTHPVASVDNEQFF
TRBD1 | TRBJ2-7 | TRBV29-1 | NA | TGCAGCGCCCGGGACAGCTCCTACGAGCAGTACTTC | CSARDSSYEQYF
TRBD1 | TRBJ2-5 | TRBV10-3 | NA | TGTGCCATCAGTGAGGGGGACAGGGGTCAAGAGACCCAGTACTTC | CAISEGDRGQETQYF
TRBD1 | TRBJ2-7 | TRBV5-4 | NA | TGTGCCAGCAGCTTGGAGGGGGCGCGGGCCTACGAGCAGTACTTC | CASSLEGARAYEQYF
TRBD2 | TRBJ2-2 | TRBV9 | NA | TGTGCCAGCAGCGTAGATAGCGGGAGGGCCCTTGGCGGGGAGCTGTTTTTT | CASSVDSGRALGGELFF
NA | TRBJ2-2 | TRBV10-3 | NA | TGTGCCATCAGTGAGTCGTACTCCCCGGACACCGGGGAGCTGTTTTTT | CAISESYSPDTGELFF
NA | TRBJ2-1 | TRBV4-1 | NA | TGCGCCAGCAGCCAAGATAGGGCAAAGCGGCAATATGAGCAGTTCTTC | CASSQDRAKRQYEQFF
TRBD1 | TRBJ1-1 | TRBV10-2 | NA | TGCGCCAGCAGCCGGACAGGGAGGAACACTGAAGCTTTCTTT | CASSRTGRNTEAFF
NA | TRBJ1-2 | TRBV5-8 | NA | TGTGCCAGCAGCCCAGGGTTGAGGGGCTACACCTTC | CASSPGLRGYTF
NA | TRBJ1-2 | TRBV29-1 | NA | TGCAGCGCCACAGGCACTAACTATGGCTACACCTTC | CSATGTNYGYTF
NA | TRBJ1-2 | TRBV19 | once | TGTGCCAGTAGGGCAGAACCCTATGGCTACACCTTC | CASRAEPYGYTF
TRBD2 | TRBJ2-1 | TRBV15 | NA | TGTGCCACCAGCAGAGATGACGGGAGGGCCGGAGATGAGCAGTTCTTC | CATSRDDGRAGDEQFF
TRBD1 | TRBJ2-5 | TRBV27 | NA | TGTGCCACCCCGGGACAGATCCAAGAGACCCAGTACTTC | CATPGQIQETQYF
TRBD1 | TRBJ1-3 | TRBV27 | NA | TGTGCCAGCGACAGGGATTATGGTGCCGGAAACACCATATATTTT | CASDRDYGAGNTIYF
TRBD1 | TRBJ2-2 | TRBV11-3 | few | TGTGCCAGCAGCTTAGAAGCATGGGGACAGGGGGACGGGGAGCTGTTTTTT | CASSLEAWGQGDGELFF
NA | TRBJ1-2 | TRBV19 | NA | TGTGCCAGTAGTCCCCAGGGAGGTCTTGGCTACACCTTC | CASSPQGGLGYTF
NA | TRBJ2-5 | TRBV11-3 | few | TGTGCCAGCAGCTTACAGGCACGAGAGACCCAGTACTTC | CASSLQARETQYF
NA | TRBJ2-5 | TRBV10-2 | NA | TGCGCCAGCAGTGGGTCCGGGGGAAGGCAAGAGACCCAGTACTTC | CASSGSGGRQETQYF
NA | TRBJ1-5 | TRBV19 | NA | TGTGCCAGTAGTATTACTTGGCAGGGCGGCAATCAGCCCCAGCATTTT | CASSITWQGGNQPQHF
NA | TRBJ1-4 | TRBV19 | NA | TGTGCCAGTAACCCAATCCGACAACAGGGTAATGAAAAACTGTTTTTT | CASNPIRQQGNEKLFF
TRBD1 | TRBJ1-1 | TRBV5-1 | few | TGCGCCAGCAGCTCCCGAGGGGGCGTGAACACTGAAGCTTTCTTT | CASSSRGGVNTEAFF
NA | TRBJ2-7 | TRBV9 | NA | TGTGCCAGCAGCGTAGAGGTAGAGGGCAGCTCACGGGGGCAGTACTTC | CASSVEVEGSSRGQYF
NA | TRBJ2-7 | TRBV2 | NA | TGTGCCAGCGGTGCGGAGGAGCAGTACTTC | CASGAEEQYF
NA | TRBJ2-1 | TRBV11-2 | NA | TGTGCCAGCAGCTCGTGGGGAGATGAGCAGTTCTTC | CASSSWGDEQFF
NA | TRBJ2-1 | TRBV9 | NA | TGTGCCAGCAGCGTAGGATGGGCAGGCCAGGGGTTGGTGTATGAGCAGTTCTTC | CASSVGWAGQGLVYEQFF
TRBD1 | TRBJ2-2 | TRBV4-2 | once | TGTGCCAGCAGCCAAGCGGACAGGGGACCCACCGGGGAGCTGTTTTTT | CASSQADRGPTGELFF
NA | TRBJ1-3 | TRBV4-3 | NA | TGCGCCAGCAGAGGGGGAAGGGTGGATGGAAACACCATATATTTT | CASRGGRVDGNTIYF
NA | TRBJ2-5 | TRBV7-9 | NA | TGTGCCAGCAGCTTAGACGGGGAGTCGGTGGAGACCCAGTACTTC | CASSLDGESVETQYF
NA | TRBJ1-2 | TRBV5-4 | NA | TGTGCCAGCACGGTAACTAACTATGGCTACACCTTC | CASTVTNYGYTF
NA | TRBJ1-3 | TRBV7-9 | NA | TGTGCCAGCAGCTTAAAACAGGTGGTAAACACCATATATTTT | CASSLKQVVNTIYF
NA | TRBJ1-5 | TRBV30 | NA | TGTGCCTGGAGAGGTAGGGGGGGCCTCCAGCCCCAGCATTTT | CAWRGRGGLQPQHF